The clone carrying this T cell receptor beta chain was picked up one time. Its cognate antigen is unknown. The sample belongs to a study of memory CD4+ T cells and cytomegalovirus serostatus. Study summary: This sample comes from healthy Belgian adults, about 10 CMV seropositive, approximately 24 seronegative.

Whole-study findings and limits: CD4+ memory repertoires contained 67 of 164 reported CMV TCRbeta sequences.

In the source study's methods: Out-of-frame sequences were removed, leaving some 2 million distinct TCRbeta sequences. Sequenced by immunoSEQ multiplex PCR; TCRdb stores in-frame clones only, minus some. Clone size and the V and J calls come from that table; the DNA yielded D and trimming. The repertoire holds 38,000 or so clones, with around 79% as singletons. Trimming took off 4 bases at V and 7 bases at J, with 17 bases between the two ends. CDR3 length: 14 residues. The germline gives CDR1 SGHNT, CDR2 YYREEE (reference sequence). The sort gate was single viable CD3+CD4+CD8-CD45RO+ cells for memory CD4+ T cells. Serostatus was set by detecting CMV pp150, pp28, p38, p52 IgG.

The sample consisted of memory CD4+ T cells from blood. This receptor was taken from an adult in good health and CMV-seronegative. This chain joins TRBV5-4 and TRBJ1-2; no definite D call. CDR3 DNA sequence: TGTGCCAGCAGCGGCGCGGGGTATTCTCGTGGCTACACCTTC. It translates to CASSGAGYSRGYTF.